This is a list of T cell receptor beta chains from one sample in a study of shared clonotypes between healthy human individuals. Sequenced by immunoSEQ multiplex PCR; TCRdb stores in-frame clones only, minus some. The sample lists about 470,000 clones; 70% to 80% were seen once. The source material was PBMCs. The receptors derive from a middle-aged woman in good health. Some clones in this sample may be carry-over from other donors' samples. CDR3s include the opening cysteine and the closing phenylalanine or tryptophan. The order of the fields is clone size, V gene, J gene, D gene, CDR3 protein, CDR3 DNA. A D gene is named only where the DNA matches it firmly. Size values are once, few and many counts, or a class for expanded clones, and some rows have none.

.,TRBV6-1,TRBJ2-7,.,CASSDWGKAYEQYF,TGTGCCAGCAGTGACTGGGGCAAGGCCTACGAGCAGTACTTC
once,TRBV30,TRBJ2-5,.,CAWQRIEGETQYF,TGTGCCTGGCAGAGGATAGAGGGCGAGACCCAGTACTTC
.,TRBV27,TRBJ2-2,.,CASSLSANTGELFF,TGTGCCAGCAGTTTGTCAGCAAACACCGGGGAGCTGTTTTTT
few,TRBV18,TRBJ2-7,.,CASSPLGRTYEQYF,TGTGCCAGCTCACCACTTGGGAGAACCTACGAGCAGTACTTC
few,TRBV28,TRBJ1-2,.,CASSLWGAGYGYTF,TGTGCCAGCAGTTTATGGGGGGCGGGCTATGGCTACACCTTC
.,TRBV2,TRBJ2-1,.,CASTEYIYNEQFF,TGTGCCAGCACCGAGTATATATACAATGAGCAGTTCTTC
once,TRBV11-2,TRBJ2-7,.,CASSPGQLGAYGQYF,TGTGCCAGCAGCCCTGGACAGCTGGGGGCCTACGGGCAGTACTTC
.,TRBV28,TRBJ1-5,.,CASSRQLGNQPQHF,TGTGCCAGCAGTCGACAGTTAGGCAATCAGCCCCAGCATTTT
.,TRBV6-1,TRBJ2-5,.,CASSLIDRSQETQYF,TGTGCCAGCAGTCTGATTGACAGGTCGCAAGAGACCCAGTACTTC
.,TRBV7-8,TRBJ2-7,.,CASSQDRHELYEQYF,TGTGCCAGCAGCCAAGACAGGCATGAATTATACGAGCAGTACTTC
.,TRBV27,TRBJ2-3,TRBD2,CASSWLAGFDTQYF,TGTGCCAGCAGTTGGCTAGCGGGGTTCGATACGCAGTATTTT
few,TRBV15,TRBJ2-3,.,CATSKVPGTLKLYF,TGTGCCACCAGCAAAGTTCCCGGGACATTGAAATTGTATTTT
.,TRBV4-1,TRBJ2-1,TRBD2,CASSQDPSGNYEQFF,TGCGCCAGCAGCCAAGATCCTAGCGGGAATTATGAGCAGTTCTTC
.,TRBV6-6,TRBJ2-1,.,CAIGNSDNEQFF,TGTGCTATTGGAAATTCGGACAATGAGCAGTTCTTC
.,TRBV28,TRBJ2-7,TRBD2,CASSPLSGTRYEQYF,TGTGCCAGCAGTCCCCTGAGCGGGACGAGGTACGAGCAGTACTTC
.,TRBV30,TRBJ2-7,.,CAWGRGGAPYEQYF,TGTGCCTGGGGTCGGGGCGGGGCACCCTACGAGCAGTACTTC
.,TRBV19,TRBJ2-2,.,CASSPTDGRRGELFF,TGTGCCAGTAGTCCTACGGACGGCAGGCGTGGGGAGCTGTTTTTT
.,TRBV5-3,TRBJ2-1,TRBD1,CARSPTRGQGSDNEQFF,TGTGCCAGAAGCCCCACTCGGGGACAGGGGAGCGACAATGAGCAGTTCTTC
.,TRBV4-1,TRBJ2-1,TRBD1,CASSRGQAGTVYGEFF,TGCGCCAGCAGCCGCGGACAGGCCGGTACGGTGTACGGTGAGTTCTTC
.,TRBV5-5,TRBJ1-5,.,CASSLAGRTSNQPQHF,TGTGCCAGCAGCTTGGCCGGCAGGACTAGCAATCAGCCCCAGCATTTT
.,TRBV11-3,TRBJ2-2,TRBD1,CASSRDGTANTGELFF,TGTGCCAGCAGCCGAGATGGGACAGCGAACACCGGGGAGCTGTTTTTT
.,TRBV6-5,TRBJ2-5,.,CASWGSHTGQETQYF,TGTGCCAGCTGGGGCAGCCACACAGGACAAGAGACCCAGTACTTC
.,TRBV7-2,TRBJ2-5,.,CASSLGPGQEQETQYF,TGTGCCAGCAGCTTAGGGCCGGGGCAGGAACAAGAGACCCAGTACTTC
.,TRBV28,TRBJ1-4,TRBD1,CASSSRQGAVEKLFF,TGTGCCAGCAGTTCCCGACAGGGGGCGGTTGAAAAACTGTTTTTT
.,TRBV19,TRBJ1-1,.,CASGYRTRNTEAFF,TGTGCCAGCGGCTACCGGACACGGAACACTGAAGCTTTCTTT
.,TRBV19,TRBJ2-3,TRBD2,CASKPGLASPPDTQYF,TGTGCCAGTAAACCGGGACTAGCATCCCCTCCAGATACGCAGTATTTT
few,TRBV15,TRBJ2-5,.,CATSRTPGELETQYF,TGTGCCACCAGCAGAACTCCAGGGGAACTAGAGACCCAGTACTTC
.,TRBV4-2,TRBJ2-3,TRBD2,CASSQGLAGGSTDTQYF,TGTGCCAGCAGCCAGGGACTAGCGGGAGGGAGCACAGATACGCAGTATTTT
.,TRBV5-1,TRBJ1-1,.,CASSLMGNTEAFF,TGCGCCAGCAGCTTGATGGGGAACACCGAAGCTTTCTTT
.,TRBV7-3,TRBJ2-1,TRBD2,CASSPAGGPMNEQFF,TGTGCCAGCAGCCCCGCGGGAGGGCCTATGAATGAGCAGTTCTTC
.,TRBV7-2,TRBJ2-1,TRBD1,CASSPGTDPDNEQFF,TGTGCCAGCAGCCCGGGGACAGATCCAGACAATGAGCAGTTCTTC
.,TRBV2,TRBJ2-7,.,CASRLDRPRPDTSSYEQYF,TGTGCCAGCAGACTCGACCGCCCGAGACCAGACACTTCGTCCTACGAGCAGTACTTC
few,TRBV5-4,TRBJ1-4,TRBD1,CASSWGTGEKLFF,TGTGCCAGCAGCTGGGGGACAGGTGAAAAACTGTTTTTT
.,TRBV28,TRBJ1-5,.,CASRRGGGSDQPQHF,TGTGCCAGCCGCCGCGGGGGGGGTAGCGATCAGCCCCAGCATTTT
few,TRBV2,TRBJ1-1,.,CASSVDRYNEAFF,TGTGCCAGCAGTGTTGACCGGTATAATGAAGCTTTCTTT
.,TRBV25-1,TRBJ2-2,.,CASSDPDSGATGELFF,TGTGCCAGCAGTGATCCGGATAGCGGAGCAACCGGGGAGCTGTTTTTT
.,TRBV7-9,TRBJ2-2,TRBD1,CASSWEGGDTGELFF,TGTGCCAGCAGCTGGGAAGGGGGCGACACCGGGGAGCTGTTTTTT
.,TRBV6-1,TRBJ2-7,TRBD2,CASSERLAGPYEQYF,TGTGCCAGCAGTGAAAGGCTAGCGGGCCCCTACGAGCAGTACTTC
few,TRBV4-2,TRBJ2-4,.,CASSQEELAKNIQYF,TGTGCCAGCAGCCAAGAGGAACTAGCCAAAAACATTCAGTACTTC
.,TRBV18,TRBJ2-6,.,CASSELSAQSGANVLTF,TGTGCCAGCTCAGAACTTTCTGCTCAGTCTGGGGCCAACGTCCTGACTTTC